Listed below are T cell receptor beta chains from one sample, sequenced in a study of beta chain features in type 1 diabetes. Data came from immunoSEQ multiplex PCR; TCRdb stores just in-frame clones and leaves some out. The sample yields some 350,000 clones, roughly 14% seen once. The sample consisted of naive CD4+ T cells from blood. Receptor source: a woman younger than 35 with type 1 diabetes. Both conserved end residues are part of each CDR3. Fields, in order: CDR3 DNA, CDR3 protein, clone size, D gene, J gene, V gene. A D gene is named only where the DNA matches it firmly. Clone sizes are given selectively: once, few, many, or a class where the clone is expanded.

CDR3 DNA: TGTGCCAGTAGTAGGAACAGGGAGGGGTCCTACGAGCAGTACTTC; CDR3 protein: CASSRNREGSYEQYF; clone size: NA; D gene: NA; J gene: TRBJ2-7; V gene: TRBV19
CDR3 DNA: TGCGCCAGCAGCCCCACGACTAGCGGGAGGGCCAGGGATACGCAGTATTTT; CDR3 protein: CASSPTTSGRARDTQYF; clone size: NA; D gene: TRBD2; J gene: TRBJ2-3; V gene: TRBV5-1
CDR3 DNA: TGTGCCAGCACTGAGCGGGAGGGCCGCTCCTACAATGAGCAGTTCTTC; CDR3 protein: CASTEREGRSYNEQFF; clone size: NA; D gene: TRBD2; J gene: TRBJ2-1; V gene: TRBV28
CDR3 DNA: TGTGCCAGCTCAACAGGTAGCGGCTCCTACAATGAGCAGTTCTTC; CDR3 protein: CASSTGSGSYNEQFF; clone size: NA; D gene: NA; J gene: TRBJ2-1; V gene: TRBV7-8
CDR3 DNA: TGTGCCAGCAGCCCCCGGAGGATGTCAGAGACCCAGTACTTC; CDR3 protein: CASSPRRMSETQYF; clone size: few; D gene: NA; J gene: TRBJ2-5; V gene: TRBV7-2
CDR3 DNA: TGCAGCGTTGAAGGGGCAGGGGGCTCCTACGAGCAGTACTTC; CDR3 protein: CSVEGAGGSYEQYF; clone size: NA; D gene: TRBD1; J gene: TRBJ2-7; V gene: TRBV29-1
CDR3 DNA: TGTGCCAGCGGGACAGACGGGTACGAGCAGTACTTC; CDR3 protein: CASGTDGYEQYF; clone size: few; D gene: TRBD1; J gene: TRBJ2-7; V gene: TRBV28
CDR3 DNA: TGTGCCAGCAGCTTCCAAGGGGCAGAGACCCAGTACTTC; CDR3 protein: CASSFQGAETQYF; clone size: few; D gene: NA; J gene: TRBJ2-5; V gene: TRBV7-9
CDR3 DNA: TGTGCCAGCAGCTCCCCAGGAGGGCCCGGAGATACGCAGTATTTT; CDR3 protein: CASSSPGGPGDTQYF; clone size: few; D gene: NA; J gene: TRBJ2-3; V gene: TRBV7-9
CDR3 DNA: TGTGCCAGCAGCAAGAGAACAGGGTCCTATGGCTACACCTTC; CDR3 protein: CASSKRTGSYGYTF; clone size: NA; D gene: NA; J gene: TRBJ1-2; V gene: TRBV5-6
CDR3 DNA: TGTGCCAGCTCCAGCGTTTTAGCGGGAGGACACAATGAGCAGTTCTTC; CDR3 protein: CASSSVLAGGHNEQFF; clone size: few; D gene: TRBD2; J gene: TRBJ2-1; V gene: TRBV18
CDR3 DNA: TGCGCCAGCAGCCCGCGGGGAGACGTCTCCTCCTACAATGAGCAGTTCTTC; CDR3 protein: CASSPRGDVSSYNEQFF; clone size: few; D gene: NA; J gene: TRBJ2-1; V gene: TRBV5-1
CDR3 DNA: TGTGCCAGCAGTTTAATGGCCAGCGGGAGCTCCTACGAGCAGTACTTC; CDR3 protein: CASSLMASGSSYEQYF; clone size: few; D gene: TRBD2; J gene: TRBJ2-7; V gene: TRBV28
CDR3 DNA: TGTGCCAGCAGTTACTCGTGGTCAGATTATGGCTACACCTTC; CDR3 protein: CASSYSWSDYGYTF; clone size: NA; D gene: NA; J gene: TRBJ1-2; V gene: TRBV6-6
CDR3 DNA: TGTGCCAGCAGTGGCGGAACAGGGGGCAATGAGCAGTTCTTC; CDR3 protein: CASSGGTGGNEQFF; clone size: few; D gene: TRBD1; J gene: TRBJ2-1; V gene: TRBV2
CDR3 DNA: TGTGCCAGCAGCCAAGATCGTCGCACTGAAGCTTTCTTT; CDR3 protein: CASSQDRRTEAFF; clone size: few; D gene: NA; J gene: TRBJ1-1; V gene: TRBV14
CDR3 DNA: TGTGCCTGGAGTGACAGGGGGAACACTGAAGCTTTCTTT; CDR3 protein: CAWSDRGNTEAFF; clone size: NA; D gene: TRBD1; J gene: TRBJ1-1; V gene: TRBV30
CDR3 DNA: TGTGCCAGCAGCTCGACAGGGAACTATGGCTACACCTTC; CDR3 protein: CASSSTGNYGYTF; clone size: few; D gene: TRBD1; J gene: TRBJ1-2; V gene: TRBV5-6
CDR3 DNA: TGTGCCAGCAGTGGGTCGACAGGGGGATGGCAGACCCAGTACTTC; CDR3 protein: CASSGSTGGWQTQYF; clone size: few; D gene: TRBD1; J gene: TRBJ2-5; V gene: TRBV6-1
CDR3 DNA: TGTGCCAGCAGAGAGACTAGCGGGATATACAATGAGCAGTTCTTC; CDR3 protein: CASRETSGIYNEQFF; clone size: NA; D gene: TRBD2; J gene: TRBJ2-1; V gene: TRBV7-9
CDR3 DNA: TGTGCCAGTATGGTGACAGTCAATCAGCCCCAGCATTTT; CDR3 protein: CASMVTVNQPQHF; clone size: NA; D gene: NA; J gene: TRBJ1-5; V gene: TRBV19
CDR3 DNA: TGTGCCAGTAGTATCGGGACTAGCGGGAGAGAGTACGAGCAGTACTTC; CDR3 protein: CASSIGTSGREYEQYF; clone size: NA; D gene: TRBD2; J gene: TRBJ2-7; V gene: TRBV19
CDR3 DNA: TGTGCCACCAGCAGAGTGCGGGGGGCGCCCCCTGGTCGGGTCACCTTC; CDR3 protein: CATSRVRGAPPGRVTF; clone size: NA; D gene: NA; J gene: TRBJ1-2; V gene: TRBV15
CDR3 DNA: TGTGCTAGTGGCCCGGGACAGAGCACCTACAATGAGCAGTTCTTC; CDR3 protein: CASGPGQSTYNEQFF; clone size: NA; D gene: TRBD1; J gene: TRBJ2-1; V gene: TRBV12-5
CDR3 DNA: TGTGCCAGCAGTTTAACAGGGAACACTGAAGCTTTCTTT; CDR3 protein: CASSLTGNTEAFF; clone size: NA; D gene: NA; J gene: TRBJ1-1; V gene: TRBV6-6
CDR3 DNA: TGCGCCAGCAGCTTGGGGGGTGGGAGGCGTAAGAGAACCTACGAGCAGTACTTC; CDR3 protein: CASSLGGGRRKRTYEQYF; clone size: few; D gene: NA; J gene: TRBJ2-7; V gene: TRBV5-1
CDR3 DNA: TGTGCCAGCAGTCCCTTGGGCAACTCCTACGAGCAGTACTTC; CDR3 protein: CASSPLGNSYEQYF; clone size: few; D gene: NA; J gene: TRBJ2-7; V gene: TRBV25-1
CDR3 DNA: TGCAGCGTCCAGGGACTAGCGGCTCCCACAGATACGCAGTATTTT; CDR3 protein: CSVQGLAAPTDTQYF; clone size: few; D gene: TRBD2; J gene: TRBJ2-3; V gene: TRBV29-1
CDR3 DNA: TGTGCCAGCAGCTCCGACAGGGGGCTGAGCAATCAGCCCCAGCATTTT; CDR3 protein: CASSSDRGLSNQPQHF; clone size: NA; D gene: TRBD1; J gene: TRBJ1-5; V gene: TRBV7-8
CDR3 DNA: TGTGCCAGCAGCTCGGGACAGGGGGCGTGGAATGAGCAGTTCTTC; CDR3 protein: CASSSGQGAWNEQFF; clone size: few; D gene: TRBD1; J gene: TRBJ2-1; V gene: TRBV5-4
CDR3 DNA: TGCGCCAGCAGCTTGTTAGTCGGGGTGAGCACTGAAGCTTTCTTT; CDR3 protein: CASSLLVGVSTEAFF; clone size: few; D gene: NA; J gene: TRBJ1-1; V gene: TRBV5-1